These T cell receptor beta chains were read from a single sample in a study of shared T cell receptors in the human thymus. Repertoires were generated with immunoSEQ multiplex PCR, while TCRdb's copy carries only in-frame clones and drops some. The repertoire holds 450,000 to 650,000 clones, with about 84% as singletons. These same records also appear under a second study, on human thymus T cells.

Sequenced: thymocytes. Every receptor here comes from a boy under three years old with a congenital heart defect. The CDR3 runs from the conserved cysteine through the conserved F or W. The order of the fields is V gene, CDR3 protein.

TRBV7-2 CASSWRTSGRAHEQYF
TRBV27 CASTGTSGTDTQYF
TRBV27 CASSLRGQAGGYEQYF
TRBV6-5 CASSYKAGTYEQYF
TRBV4-1 CASSQDPGGWNGYTF
TRBV7-9 CASSRQGPFYEQYF
TRBV4-1 CASSQDWPGGLEYNEQFF
TRBV19 CASSIGLLGREKLFF
TRBV4-3 CASSQDGFGRERTYEQYF
TRBV10-1 CASSFGQWDTEAFF
TRBV30 CAWSVTGRAYQRETQYF
TRBV11-3 CASSLNPFGENEQFF
TRBV5-6 CASSSRGKGVPGELFF
TRBV28 CASSFRTSGSHAYEQYF